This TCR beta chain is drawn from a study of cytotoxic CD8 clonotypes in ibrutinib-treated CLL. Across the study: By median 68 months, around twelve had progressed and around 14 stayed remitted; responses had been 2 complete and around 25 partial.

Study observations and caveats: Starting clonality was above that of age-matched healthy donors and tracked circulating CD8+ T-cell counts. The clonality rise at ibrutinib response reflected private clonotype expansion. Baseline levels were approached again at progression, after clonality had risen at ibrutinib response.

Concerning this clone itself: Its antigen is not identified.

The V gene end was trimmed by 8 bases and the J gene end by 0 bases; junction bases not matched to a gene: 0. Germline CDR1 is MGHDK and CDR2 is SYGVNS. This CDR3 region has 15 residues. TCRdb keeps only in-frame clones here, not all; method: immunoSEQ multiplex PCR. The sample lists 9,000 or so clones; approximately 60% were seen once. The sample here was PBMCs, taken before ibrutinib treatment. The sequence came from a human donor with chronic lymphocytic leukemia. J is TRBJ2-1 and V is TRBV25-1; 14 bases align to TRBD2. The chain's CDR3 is CASGLAGGSYNEQFF. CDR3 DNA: TGTGCCAGCGGACTAGCGGGGGGCTCCTACAATGAGCAGTTCTTC.